These T cell receptor beta chains were read from a single sample in a study of OX40 agonist ivuxolimab in advanced cancers. Repertoires were generated with immunoSEQ multiplex PCR, while TCRdb's copy carries only in-frame clones and drops some. The table records about 27,000 clones, 81% of them present only once. The sample consisted of CD4+ or CD8+ T cells sorted from blood, taken in a trial of the OX40 agonist ivuxolimab. These receptors all stem from an adult with an advanced solid tumor such as melanoma, head and neck, liver or kidney cancer. CDR3s include the opening cysteine and the closing phenylalanine or tryptophan. The order of the fields is D gene, J gene, V gene, clone size, CDR3 DNA, CDR3 protein. The D gene is left open where the match is weak. Size values are once, few and many counts, or a class for expanded clones, and some rows have none.

d_gene: TRBD1
j_gene: TRBJ2-5
v_gene: TRBV9
abundance: medium-sized
CDR3nt: TGTGCCAGCAGCCCCTCGACAGGGGATTCAGAGACCCAGTACTTC
CDR3aa: CASSPSTGDSETQYF

d_gene: TRBD1
j_gene: TRBJ2-1
v_gene: TRBV6-5
abundance: -
CDR3nt: TGTGCCAGCAGTTACCTCCCGGACAGGGACAATGAGCAGTTCTTC
CDR3aa: CASSYLPDRDNEQFF

d_gene: TRBD2
j_gene: TRBJ2-2
v_gene: TRBV4-1
abundance: -
CDR3nt: TGCGCCAGCAGCCAAGGAACTAGCGGGGGTTACAACACCGGGGAGCTGTTTTTT
CDR3aa: CASSQGTSGGYNTGELFF

d_gene: TRBD1
j_gene: TRBJ1-2
v_gene: TRBV13
abundance: once
CDR3nt: TGTGCCAGCAGCTCCACCCGGCAGGGGGCGCAAGGCTACACCTTC
CDR3aa: CASSSTRQGAQGYTF

d_gene: -
j_gene: TRBJ2-7
v_gene: TRBV27
abundance: -
CDR3nt: TGTGCCAGCAGTTTATCCGGGGGTTACGAGCAGTACTTC
CDR3aa: CASSLSGGYEQYF

d_gene: -
j_gene: TRBJ1-3
v_gene: TRBV28
abundance: -
CDR3nt: TGTGCCAGCAGTTTAAATCAGTACAGGGAAATTGGAAACACCATATATTTT
CDR3aa: CASSLNQYREIGNTIYF

d_gene: -
j_gene: TRBJ2-1
v_gene: TRBV2
abundance: -
CDR3nt: TGTGCCAGCAGACACACCCGGGGCTCCTTTCTCTCCTACAATGAGCAGTTCTTC
CDR3aa: CASRHTRGSFLSYNEQFF

d_gene: TRBD2
j_gene: TRBJ2-7
v_gene: TRBV5-1
abundance: -
CDR3nt: TGCGCCAGCAGCTTGTGGTTAGCGGGGGTCGACGAGCAGTACTTC
CDR3aa: CASSLWLAGVDEQYF

d_gene: -
j_gene: TRBJ2-7
v_gene: TRBV19
abundance: -
CDR3nt: TGTGCCAGTAGTCAACACCGTGATCCCGGGGACGAGCAGTACTTC
CDR3aa: CASSQHRDPGDEQYF

d_gene: -
j_gene: TRBJ2-7
v_gene: TRBV7-9
abundance: -
CDR3nt: TGTGCCAGCAGCAGGGGGTACGAGCAGTACTTC
CDR3aa: CASSRGYEQYF

d_gene: -
j_gene: TRBJ1-2
v_gene: TRBV2
abundance: -
CDR3nt: TGTGCCAACTTAGGACCGCCTTTAGCTAACTATGGCTACACCTTC
CDR3aa: CANLGPPLANYGYTF

d_gene: -
j_gene: TRBJ2-3
v_gene: TRBV27
abundance: -
CDR3nt: TGTGCCAGCAGTTTTCAGGTATCATTTGGAGCAGATACGCAGTATTTT
CDR3aa: CASSFQVSFGADTQYF

d_gene: -
j_gene: TRBJ2-7
v_gene: TRBV7-9
abundance: -
CDR3nt: TGTGCCAGCAGCTTAGTGGGACTCTCCTACGAGCAGTACTTC
CDR3aa: CASSLVGLSYEQYF

d_gene: -
j_gene: TRBJ2-7
v_gene: TRBV5-6
abundance: -
CDR3nt: TGTGCCAGCAGCTTGGGGGTGGCGTCGGGCGAGCAGTACTTC
CDR3aa: CASSLGVASGEQYF

d_gene: TRBD2
j_gene: TRBJ2-7
v_gene: TRBV13
abundance: few
CDR3nt: TGTGCCAGCAGCCTTACTAGCGGGAGTGCAGGGCAGTACTTC
CDR3aa: CASSLTSGSAGQYF

d_gene: -
j_gene: TRBJ2-1
v_gene: TRBV19
abundance: once
CDR3nt: TGTGCCAGTAGTATAGATGAAGAAGGACCAAGCTCCTACAATGAGCAGTTCTTC
CDR3aa: CASSIDEEGPSSYNEQFF

d_gene: -
j_gene: TRBJ1-1
v_gene: TRBV28
abundance: -
CDR3nt: TGTGCCAGCAGTTTATCTGGGTTCGGTTACACTGAAGCTTTCTTT
CDR3aa: CASSLSGFGYTEAFF

d_gene: TRBD2
j_gene: TRBJ2-3
v_gene: TRBV28
abundance: -
CDR3nt: TGTGCCAGCAGACCGGGACTAGCGGACATCTGGGCTAGCACAGATACGCAGTATTTT
CDR3aa: CASRPGLADIWASTDTQYF